These T cell receptor beta chains were read from a single sample in a study of shared clonotypes between healthy human individuals. Sequencing was performed with immunoSEQ multiplex PCR; in TCRdb, only in-frame clones are kept and a portion is missing. The table records 2,500,000 or so clones, under 95% of them present only once. The sample consisted of naive CD4+ T cells from PBMCs. Every receptor here comes from a man between 18 and 29 years old in good health. Some clones in this sample may be carry-over from other donors' samples. Each CDR3 is given with its conserved first and last residue. A D gene is named only where the DNA matches it firmly. Not every row has a clone size; where given, it reads once, few, many or a size class.

clone_size j_call v_call d_call cdr3_nt cdr3_aa
once TRBJ1-1 TRBV7-8 TRBD1 TGTGCCAGCAGCTATGGGGACAGCCGAAACACTGAAGCTTTCTTT CASSYGDSRNTEAFF
. TRBJ1-5 TRBV10-3 . TGTGCCATCAGTGGCGGGGGGGATAGCAATCAGCCCCAGCATTTT CAISGGGDSNQPQHF
. TRBJ1-1 TRBV9 . TGTGCCAGCAGCGCTAGAACAGGGAGTTACCTGAACACTGAAGCTTTCTTT CASSARTGSYLNTEAFF
. TRBJ1-2 TRBV5-6 TRBD1 TGTGCCAGCAGCTGGGACAGCTATGGCTACACCTTC CASSWDSYGYTF
. TRBJ2-5 TRBV4-2 TRBD2 TGTGCCAGCAGCCTTACCGGGACTAGCGGGAGGGGCGAGACCCAGTACTTC CASSLTGTSGRGETQYF
. TRBJ1-1 TRBV7-3 . TGTGCCAGCAGCTTAGGGTCAGGGCTTCATAACACTGAAGCTTTCTTT CASSLGSGLHNTEAFF
. TRBJ2-3 TRBV7-6 . TGTGCCAGCAGCTTAGTAGGAGATACGCAGTATTTT CASSLVGDTQYF
. TRBJ2-1 TRBV11-3 . TGTGCCAGCAGCTCGAGAGGTGGTGAGCAGTTCTTC CASSSRGGEQFF
. TRBJ2-7 TRBV7-8 . TGTGCCAGCAGCTTAAGAGCTCGGGTGGACGAGCAGTACTTC CASSLRARVDEQYF
. TRBJ1-5 TRBV2 TRBD1 TGTGCCAGCCGGACAGGGTGGGATCAGCCCCAGCATTTT CASRTGWDQPQHF
. TRBJ2-7 TRBV5-1 TRBD1 TGCGCCAGCAGCTTTGGGACAGGGTGGACCTACGAGCAGTACTTC CASSFGTGWTYEQYF
. TRBJ2-5 TRBV18 . TGTGCCAGCTCACCATCCTTCCAAGAGACCCAGTACTTC CASSPSFQETQYF
. TRBJ2-3 TRBV18 . TGTGCCAGCTCGCCGCAGACAGATACGCAGTATTTT CASSPQTDTQYF
once TRBJ2-2 TRBV6-1 TRBD2 TGTGCCAGCAGAGGACTAGCGGGGAGCACCGGGGAGCTGTTTTTT CASRGLAGSTGELFF
. TRBJ2-1 TRBV5-1 TRBD2 TGCGCCAGCAGCTTACCGGCTAGCGGGAGTTGGAATGAGCAGTTCTTC CASSLPASGSWNEQFF
once TRBJ2-2 TRBV5-1 TRBD2 TGCGCCAGCAGCTTGCCGGGGACTAGTGGAAGCGGGGAGCTGTTTTTT CASSLPGTSGSGELFF